Each of the 3 T cell receptor beta chains below was sequenced from the same sample in a study of vaccination effects on CD4 cells after COVID-19. For these TCRs, the target antigens are not known. Repertoires were generated with immunoSEQ multiplex PCR, while TCRdb's copy carries only in-frame clones and drops some. The sample includes more than 45,000 clones, more than 75% of them seen just once. Upon completion of roughly ten days in culture, CD4+ T cells were isolated. Source: CD4+ T cells from PBMCs cultured without peptide, taken before COVID-19 vaccination. The origin of the receptors is a human donor who had a prior SARS-CoV-2 infection.

The gene calls are TRBV5-4 and TRBJ2-3; TRBD2 agrees at 7 bases. The CDR3 has 15 amino acids. V gave up 4 bases and J gave up 0 bases; unmatched junction bases: 5. Per the germline V gene, CDR1 is SGHNT and CDR2 is YYREEE (reference sequence). CDR3 coding DNA: TGTGCCAGCAGCGGTTTGCGGGGGAGCACAGATACGCAGTATTTT. This sequence encodes CASSGLRGSTDTQYF.

The V call is TRBV7-6, the J call TRBJ2-1, with 10 bases that match TRBD2. Unmatched junction bases numbered 4, after V lost 2 bases and J lost 3 bases. CDR3 size: 16 residues. The germline V gene has CDR1 SGHVS and CDR2 FNYEAQ. CDR3 nucleotide sequence: TGTGCCAGCAGCTTACCTAGCGGGAGTTTCTACAATGAGCAGTTCTTC. The encoded protein is CASSLPSGSFYNEQFF.

The chain joins TRBV19 to TRBJ1-4; TRBD1 might be the D (5 bases). The CDR3 has 13 residues. Germline V gene lookup returns CDR1 LNHDA and CDR2 SQIVND (reference sequence). The V gene lost 4 bases and the J gene lost 5 bases, with 8 bases spanning the gap. CDR3 coding DNA: TGTGCCAGTAGTACCGCAGGGAATGAAAAACTGTTTTTT. Encoded protein: CASSTAGNEKLFF.